What follows are 20 T cell receptor beta chains derived from one specimen sequenced in a study of blood T cell repertoires in COVID-19. Here immunoSEQ multiplex PCR was the method, and the copy in TCRdb shows in-frame clones only, minus some. The table shows roughly 170,000 clones, with more than 65% occurring only once. The specimen sequenced was PBMCs or T cells enriched from blood (not recorded which). The receptor set was obtained from a man aged 55 to 70 who had recovered from COVID-19.

In this sample, this clone turned up once. The V call is TRBV11-2, the J call TRBJ2-1, with 10 bases identical to TRBD2. The V gene end was trimmed by 5 bases and the J gene end by 4 bases; junction bases not matched to a gene: 5. Looked up from germline, CDR1 is SGHAT and CDR2 is FQNNGV. This CDR3 is 15 amino acids long. The CDR3 loop reads CASSPLAGVYNEQFF. The CDR3 DNA is TGTGCCAGCAGCCCTCTAGCGGGGGTATACAATGAGCAGTTCTTC. Complete variable domain (other parts from reference TRBV11-2 and TRBJ2-1): EAGVAQSPRYKIIEKRQSVAFWCNPISGHATLYWYQQILGQGPKLLIQFQNNGVVDDSQLPKDRFSAERLKGVDSTLKIQPAKLEDSAVYLCASSPLAGVYNEQFFGPGTRLTVL.

The CDR3 here is CASSSSGGSSYEQYF. The CDR3 DNA reads TGTGCCAGCAGCTCGAGCGGGGGGTCCTCCTACGAGCAGTACTTC. The chain combines TRBV7-2 with TRBJ2-7, with TRBD2 matching 9 bases. Per the germline V gene, CDR1 is SGHTA and CDR2 is FQGNSA. This CDR3 contains 15 residues. V was clipped by 4 bases and J by 0 bases; unmatched bases: 4.

The CDR3 DNA is TGCGCCAGCAGCTTCCTAATCTCTGGGGCCAACGTCCTGACTTTC. This encodes CASSFLISGANVLTF. The rearrangement links TRBV5-1 to TRBJ2-6; no firm D call. The CDR3 loop spans 15 amino acids. CDR1 and CDR2 from the germline V gene are SGHRS and YFSETQ. V was trimmed by 2 bases and J by 0 bases, leaving 6 bases between them.

This clone is a singleton in its sample. The chain joins TRBV25-1 to TRBJ2-7; a possible D gene is TRBD2 (5 bases). The CDR3 consists of 12 residues. Between the trimmed V and J ends, which lost 7 bases and 0 bases, there was a span of 7 bases. From germline, CDR1 is MGHDK and CDR2 SYGVNS. The CDR3 sequence is CASTGSSYEQYF. Written as DNA, the CDR3 is TGTGCCAGCACTGGGAGCTCCTACGAGCAGTACTTC.

This sequence joins TRBV12-3 or TRBV12-4 and TRBJ1-2; 9 bases align to TRBD1. Trimming removed 7 bases from V and 5 bases from J; junction bases left unmatched: 5. The CDR3 is made up of 13 amino acids. The CDR3 nucleotides read TGTGCCAGCACAGACAGGGGGTGGTATGGCTACACCTTC. Amino acid sequence: CASTDRGWYGYTF.

This clone was counted many times. V gene TRBV6-5 combines with J gene TRBJ2-7; D is perhaps TRBD1 (6 bases). The V end was cut by 5 bases, the J end by 1 base, with 15 bases between. Germline loops: CDR1 MNHEY, CDR2 SVGAGI. This CDR3 comprises 15 residues. For the CDR3, the DNA is TGTGCCAGCAGTACCCGGGCCGGACAGTCCTACGAGCAGTACTTC. It specifies CASSTRAGQSYEQYF.

J is TRBJ1-4 and V is TRBV7-8; D is unresolved. Per germline, CDR1 SGHVS and CDR2 FQNEAQ. V lost 1 base and J lost 8, with 8 bases in between. The CDR3 contains 13 residues. CDR3 sequence (DNA): TGTGCCAGCAGCTTAGAAAGTCGGGAAAAACTGTTTTTT. This translates into CASSLESREKLFF. Supplemented by reference TRBV7-8 and TRBJ1-4, the full variable domain reads GAGVSQSPRYKVAKRGQDVALRCDPISGHVSLFWYQQALGQGPEFLTYFQNEAQLDKSGLPSDRFFAERPEGSVSTLKIQRTQQEDSAVYLCASSLESREKLFFGSGTQLSVL.

V and J are TRBV5-6 and TRBJ2-1, with D perhaps matching TRBD1 (7 bases). V lost 4 bases, J lost 7 bases, and 9 bases lay in between. The length of the CDR3 is 12 residues. CDR1 and CDR2 (germline): SGHDT, YYEEEE. CDR3 sequence: CASSAGQNEQFF. The DNA for the CDR3 is TGTGCCAGCAGCGCGGGACAGAATGAGCAGTTCTTC.

V gene TRBV28 combines with J gene TRBJ1-3; no definite D call. This CDR3 is 15 amino acids long. CDR1 is MDHEN and CDR2 is SYDVKM in the germline V gene. Trimming removed 2 bases at V and 0 bases at J, with 8 bases between. CDR3 sequence: CASSLEQDSGNTIYF. The CDR3 nucleotides read TGTGCCAGCAGTTTAGAGCAAGACTCTGGAAACACCATATATTTT.

This rearrangement joins TRBV7-8 to TRBJ1-6, with TRBD1 identical over 7 bases. J gave up 6 bases and V 4 bases, and 6 bases lay outside the gene matches. This CDR3 comprises 15 residues. CDR1 is SGHVS, CDR2 FQNEAQ, per germline. The CDR3 DNA reads as TGTGCCAGCAGCTCCTTCCGGGACAGTAATTCACCCCTCCACTTT. This encodes CASSSFRDSNSPLHF.

The chain joins TRBV28 to TRBJ1-2; TRBD1 agrees at 7 bases. CDR3 length equals 15 residues. Unmatched junction bases numbered 5, after V lost 4 bases and J lost 0 bases. Germline V gene sequence: CDR1 MDHEN, CDR2 SYDVKM. The CDR3 here is CASSSGTAANYGYTF. CDR3 DNA sequence: TGTGCCAGCAGTTCCGGGACAGCTGCTAACTATGGCTACACCTTC.

This chain connects TRBV19 to TRBJ1-6; 8 bases agree with TRBD1. V was pared by 5 bases and J by 7 bases, with 7 bases of the junction left unmatched. Germline CDR1 reads LNHDA; CDR2 reads SQIVND (reference sequence). The CDR3 is 15 amino acids. The CDR3 coding sequence is TGTGCCAGTAGTGGGGGACAGGCGTTAAATTCACCCCTCCACTTT. Translating it yields CASSGGQALNSPLHF.

V is TRBV13 and J is TRBJ1-4, with TRBD1 matching 7 bases. Trimming cost V 3 bases and J 6 bases; bases outside gene matches: 7. This CDR3 region has 15 residues. Germline CDR1 is PRHDT and CDR2 is FYEKMQ (reference sequence). The CDR3 protein is CASSFGPGGDEKLFF. In nucleotides, the CDR3 is TGTGCCAGCAGCTTTGGGCCAGGGGGAGATGAAAAACTGTTTTTT.

The gene calls are TRBV7-8 and TRBJ2-5; the D is unclear. The CDR3 consists of 12 residues. Per the germline V gene, CDR1 is SGHVS and CDR2 is FQNEAQ. V was cut by 2 bases and J by 5 bases, with 6 bases left in between. The DNA of the CDR3 is TGTGCCAGCAGCTTAAATAGTGAGACCCAGTACTTC. As protein: CASSLNSETQYF. The whole variable domain, remainder taken from reference TRBV7-8 and TRBJ2-5, is GAGVSQSPRYKVAKRGQDVALRCDPISGHVSLFWYQQALGQGPEFLTYFQNEAQLDKSGLPSDRFFAERPEGSVSTLKIQRTQQEDSAVYLCASSLNSETQYFGPGTRLLVL.

The V gene is TRBV4-2, the J gene TRBJ1-5; the D gene is possibly TRBD1 (6 bases). Germline V gene sequence: CDR1 LGHNA, CDR2 YNFKEQ. Trimming removed 1 base from V and 4 bases from J, with 14 bases in between. CDR3 length equals 16 residues. The CDR3 bases are TGTGCCAGCAGCCAAGTCCCGAGGGGGGGGAATCAGCCCCAGCATTTT. Its translation is CASSQVPRGGNQPQHF.

This chain joins TRBV6-1 and TRBJ2-5; D may be TRBD2 (5 bases). Germline CDR1 and CDR2: MNHNS and SASEGT. The CDR3 spans 16 residues. V was trimmed by 5 bases and J by 5 bases, leaving 21 bases between them. CDR3 region: CASSQGTTPEVETQYF. In DNA, the CDR3 is TGTGCCAGCAGTCAAGGAACCACTCCGGAGGTGGAGACCCAGTACTTC.

The chain links TRBV4-2 to TRBJ2-1; the D gene is possibly TRBD1 (6 bases). CDR3 size: 17 residues. CDR1 is LGHNA, CDR2 YNFKEQ, per germline. The V end was cut by 1 base, the J end by 1 base, with 14 bases between. As DNA, the CDR3 is TGTGCCAGCAGCCAAGTTCGTGGGGGCACTTCCTACAATGAGCAGTTCTTC. It specifies CASSQVRGGTSYNEQFF.

The V and J genes are TRBV18 and TRBJ1-5, with a tentative D call TRBD1 (6 bases). V was shortened by 3 bases and J by 6 bases, with 15 bases between the two germline ends. Germline V gene data show CDR1 as KGHSH and CDR2 as LQKENI. The CDR3 spans 15 residues. In nucleotides, the CDR3 is TGTGCCAGCTCACCCGGTAGGACAGTTCCTCAGCCCCAGCATTTT. It encodes CASSPGRTVPQPQHF.

The gene calls are TRBV19 and TRBJ1-2; 8 nucleotides align to TRBD1. Germline V gives CDR1 LNHDA, CDR2 SQIVND (reference sequence). V shed 6 bases and J 8 bases; nucleotides not matched to a gene: 5. The CDR3 is made up of 12 amino acids. CDR3 nucleotides: TGTGCCAGTAGAGGACAGGGTCTCGGCTACACCTTC. The encoded protein is CASRGQGLGYTF. The full variable domain, with the rest looked up from reference TRBV19 and TRBJ1-2, is DGGITQSPKYLFRKEGQNVTLSCEQNLNHDAMYWYRQDPGQGLRLIYYSQIVNDFQKGDIAEGYSVSREKKESFPLTVTSAQKNPTAFYLCASRGQGLGYTFGSGTRLTVV.

The table lists this clone with a count of one. V is TRBV2 and J is TRBJ1-1, with TRBD1 matching 12 bases. The CDR3 loop spans 17 amino acids. V was pared by 6 bases and J by 12 bases, with 20 bases of the junction left unmatched. The germline gives CDR1 SNHLY, CDR2 FYNNEI. The CDR3 protein is CASSVTGTGGKGLSSFF. The CDR3 DNA sequence: TGTGCCAGCAGCGTGACCGGGACAGGGGGCAAGGGGTTGAGTTCTTTCTTT.